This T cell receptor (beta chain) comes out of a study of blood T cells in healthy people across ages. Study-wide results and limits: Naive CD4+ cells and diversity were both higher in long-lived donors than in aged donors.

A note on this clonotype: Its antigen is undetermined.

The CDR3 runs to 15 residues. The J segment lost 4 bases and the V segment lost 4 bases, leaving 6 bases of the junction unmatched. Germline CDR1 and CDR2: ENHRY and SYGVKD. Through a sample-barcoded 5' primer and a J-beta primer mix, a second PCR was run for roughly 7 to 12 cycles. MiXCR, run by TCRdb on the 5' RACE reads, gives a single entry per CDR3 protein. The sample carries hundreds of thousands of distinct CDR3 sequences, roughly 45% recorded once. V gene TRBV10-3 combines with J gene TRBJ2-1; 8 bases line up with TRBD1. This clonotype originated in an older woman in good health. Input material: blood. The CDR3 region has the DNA TGTGCCATCAGTGCGGCACAGGGGGATTACAATGAGCAGTTCTTC. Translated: CAISAAQGDYNEQFF.